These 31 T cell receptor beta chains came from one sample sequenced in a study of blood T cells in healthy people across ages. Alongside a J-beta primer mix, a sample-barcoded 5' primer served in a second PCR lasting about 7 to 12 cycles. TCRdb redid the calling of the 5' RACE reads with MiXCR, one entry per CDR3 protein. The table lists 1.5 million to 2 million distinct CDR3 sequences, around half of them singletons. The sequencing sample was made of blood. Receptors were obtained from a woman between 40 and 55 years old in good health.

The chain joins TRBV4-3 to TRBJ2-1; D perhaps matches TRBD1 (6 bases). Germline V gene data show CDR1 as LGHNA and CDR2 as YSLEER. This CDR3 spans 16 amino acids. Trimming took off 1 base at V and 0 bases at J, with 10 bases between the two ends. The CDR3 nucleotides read TGCGCCAGCAGCCAAGTAACAGGGCCCTCCTACAATGAGCAGTTCTTC. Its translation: CASSQVTGPSYNEQFF.

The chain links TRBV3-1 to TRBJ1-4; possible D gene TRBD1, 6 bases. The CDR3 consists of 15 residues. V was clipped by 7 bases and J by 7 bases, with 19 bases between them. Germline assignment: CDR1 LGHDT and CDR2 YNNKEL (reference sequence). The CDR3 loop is CASTSSGQGTEKLFF. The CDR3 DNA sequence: TGTGCCAGCACCTCCTCCGGCCAGGGGACTGAAAAACTGTTTTTT.

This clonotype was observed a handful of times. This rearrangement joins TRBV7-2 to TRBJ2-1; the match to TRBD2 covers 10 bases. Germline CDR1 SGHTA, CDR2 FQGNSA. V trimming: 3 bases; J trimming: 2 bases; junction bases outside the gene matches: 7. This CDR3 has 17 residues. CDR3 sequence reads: CASSLAPTSGAYNEQFF. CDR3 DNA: TGTGCCAGCAGCTTGGCGCCTACTAGCGGGGCCTACAATGAGCAGTTCTTC.

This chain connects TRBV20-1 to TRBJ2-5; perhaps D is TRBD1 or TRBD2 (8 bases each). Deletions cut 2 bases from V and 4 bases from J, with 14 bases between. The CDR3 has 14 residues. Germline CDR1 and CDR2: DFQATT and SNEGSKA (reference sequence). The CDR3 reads CSARRGGTGETQYF. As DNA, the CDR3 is TGCAGTGCTAGACGGGGGGGGACAGGAGAGACCCAGTACTTC.

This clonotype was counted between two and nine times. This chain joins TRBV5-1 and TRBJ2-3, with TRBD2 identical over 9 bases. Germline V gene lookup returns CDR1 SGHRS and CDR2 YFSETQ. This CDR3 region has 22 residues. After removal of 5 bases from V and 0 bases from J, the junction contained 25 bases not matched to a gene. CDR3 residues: CASRSPGGGGTSSTSSTDTQYF. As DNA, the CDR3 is TGCGCCAGCAGATCCCCTGGAGGTGGCGGGACTAGCAGTACTTCTAGCACAGATACGCAGTATTTT.

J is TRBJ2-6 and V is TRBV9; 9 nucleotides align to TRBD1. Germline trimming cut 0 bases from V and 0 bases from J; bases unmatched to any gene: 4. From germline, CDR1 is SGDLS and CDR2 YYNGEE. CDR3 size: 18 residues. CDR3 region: CASSVGTGEHSGANVLTF. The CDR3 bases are TGTGCCAGCAGCGTAGGGACAGGGGAACACTCTGGGGCCAACGTCCTGACTTTC. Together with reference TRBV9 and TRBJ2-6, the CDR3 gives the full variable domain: DSGVTQTPKHLITATGQRVTLRCSPRSGDLSVYWYQQSLDQGLQFLIQYYNGEERAKGNILERFSAQQFPDLHSELNLSSLELGDSALYFCASSVGTGEHSGANVLTFGAGSRLTVL.

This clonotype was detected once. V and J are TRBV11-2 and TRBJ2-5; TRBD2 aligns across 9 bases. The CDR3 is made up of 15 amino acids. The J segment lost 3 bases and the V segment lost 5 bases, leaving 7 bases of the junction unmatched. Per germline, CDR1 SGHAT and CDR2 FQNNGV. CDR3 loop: CASSRTRTSEETQYF. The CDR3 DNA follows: TGTGCCAGCAGCCGGACCCGGACTAGCGAAGAGACCCAGTACTTC.

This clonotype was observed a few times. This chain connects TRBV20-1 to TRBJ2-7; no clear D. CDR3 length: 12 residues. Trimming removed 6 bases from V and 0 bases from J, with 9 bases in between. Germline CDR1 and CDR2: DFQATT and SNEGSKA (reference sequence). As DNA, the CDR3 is TGCAGTGCGCAGACGATCTCCTACGAGCAGTACTTC. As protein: CSAQTISYEQYF.

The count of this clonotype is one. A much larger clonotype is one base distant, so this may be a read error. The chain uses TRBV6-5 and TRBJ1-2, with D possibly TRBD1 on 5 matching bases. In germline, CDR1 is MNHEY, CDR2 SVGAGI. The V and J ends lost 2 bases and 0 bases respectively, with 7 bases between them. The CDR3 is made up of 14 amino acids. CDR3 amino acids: CASSYRGANYGYTF. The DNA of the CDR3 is TGTGCCAGCAGTTACAGGGGAGCTAACTATGGCTACACCTTC.

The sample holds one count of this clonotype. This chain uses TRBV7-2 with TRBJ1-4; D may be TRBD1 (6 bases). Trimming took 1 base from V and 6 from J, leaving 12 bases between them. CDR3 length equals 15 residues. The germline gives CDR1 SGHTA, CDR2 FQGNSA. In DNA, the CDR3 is TGTGCCAGCAGCTTAGGCGGGGACACCTATGAAAAACTGTTTTTT. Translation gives CASSLGGDTYEKLFF.

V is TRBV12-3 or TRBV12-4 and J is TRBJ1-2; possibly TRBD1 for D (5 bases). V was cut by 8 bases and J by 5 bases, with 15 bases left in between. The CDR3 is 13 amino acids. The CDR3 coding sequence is TGTGCCAGCGCAGGACGGGGGGGGTATGGCTACACCTTC. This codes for CASAGRGGYGYTF.

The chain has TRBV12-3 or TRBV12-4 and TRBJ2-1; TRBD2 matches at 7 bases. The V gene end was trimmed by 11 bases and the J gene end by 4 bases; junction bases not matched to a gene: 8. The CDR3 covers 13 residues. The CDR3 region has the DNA TGTGCCCGCAACCGGGGGGAGTACAATGAGCAGTTCTTC. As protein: CARNRGEYNEQFF.

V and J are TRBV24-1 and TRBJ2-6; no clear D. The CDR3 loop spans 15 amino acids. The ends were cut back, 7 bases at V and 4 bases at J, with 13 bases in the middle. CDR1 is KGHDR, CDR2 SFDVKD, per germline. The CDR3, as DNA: TGTGCCACCAGCGGAAGCCCAGCCGGGGCCAACGTCCTGACTTTC. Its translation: CATSGSPAGANVLTF.

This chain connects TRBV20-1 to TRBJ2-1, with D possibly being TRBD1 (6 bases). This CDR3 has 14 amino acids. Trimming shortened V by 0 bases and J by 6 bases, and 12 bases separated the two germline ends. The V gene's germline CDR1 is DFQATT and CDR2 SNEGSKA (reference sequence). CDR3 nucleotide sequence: TGCAGTGCTAGAGAGGGGGCCGGCGGCAATGAGCAGTTCTTC. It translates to CSAREGAGGNEQFF.

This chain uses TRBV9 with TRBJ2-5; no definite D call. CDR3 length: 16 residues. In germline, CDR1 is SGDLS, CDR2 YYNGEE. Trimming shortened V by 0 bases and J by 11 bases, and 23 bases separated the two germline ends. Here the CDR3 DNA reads TGTGCCAGCAGCGTAGACCCAGCTAGAACTTACAATGAGCAGTACTTC. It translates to CASSVDPARTYNEQYF.

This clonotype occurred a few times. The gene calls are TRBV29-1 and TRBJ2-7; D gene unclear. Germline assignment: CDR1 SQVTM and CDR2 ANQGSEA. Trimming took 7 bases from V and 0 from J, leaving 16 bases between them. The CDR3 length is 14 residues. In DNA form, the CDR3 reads TGCAGCGCCCGCAGAGAGATTAGCTCCTACGAGCAGTACTTC. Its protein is CSARREISSYEQYF.

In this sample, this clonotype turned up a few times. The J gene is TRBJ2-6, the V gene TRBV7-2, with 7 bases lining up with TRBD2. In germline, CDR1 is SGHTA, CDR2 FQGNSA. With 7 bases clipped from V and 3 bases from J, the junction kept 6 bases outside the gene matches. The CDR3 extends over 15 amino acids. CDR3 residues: CASTQGGSGANVLTF. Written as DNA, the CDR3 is TGTGCCAGCACCCAGGGCGGGAGTGGGGCCAACGTCCTGACTTTC.

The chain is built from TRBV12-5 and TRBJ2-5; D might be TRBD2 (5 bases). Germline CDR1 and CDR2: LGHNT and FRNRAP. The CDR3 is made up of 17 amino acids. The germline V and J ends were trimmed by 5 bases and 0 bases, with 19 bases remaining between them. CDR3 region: CASGLPLQRLYQETQYF. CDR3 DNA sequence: TGTGCTAGTGGTCTGCCGTTACAGCGGCTCTACCAAGAGACCCAGTACTTC.

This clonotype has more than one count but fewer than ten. Written as DNA, the CDR3 is TGCAGCGTTCCCCCCGGGGGCGTAATCATTGAGCAGTTCTTC. Its protein is CSVPPGGVIIEQFF. V gene TRBV29-1 combines with J gene TRBJ2-1; D is perhaps TRBD1 or TRBD2 (6 bases each). V lost 5 bases to trimming and J lost 9 bases, with 20 bases between them. The CDR3 totals 14 residues. In germline, CDR1 is SQVTM, CDR2 ANQGSEA.

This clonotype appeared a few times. The CDR3 protein is CSARELQGIQETQYF. In nucleotides, the CDR3 is TGCAGTGCTAGAGAGCTACAGGGAATCCAAGAGACCCAGTACTTC. The chain joins TRBV20-1 to TRBJ2-5; D perhaps matches TRBD1 (6 bases). Per the germline V gene, CDR1 is DFQATT and CDR2 is SNEGSKA (reference sequence). Trimming pared 0 bases from V and 1 base from J, leaving 12 bases between. The CDR3 is 15 amino acids.

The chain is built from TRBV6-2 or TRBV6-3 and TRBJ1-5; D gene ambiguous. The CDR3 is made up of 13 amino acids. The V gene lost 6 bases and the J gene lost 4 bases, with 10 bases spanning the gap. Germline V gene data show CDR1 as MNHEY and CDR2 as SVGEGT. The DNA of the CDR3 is TGTGCCAGCAGGACTGGTCAGAATCAGCCCCAGCATTTT. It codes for CASRTGQNQPQHF.

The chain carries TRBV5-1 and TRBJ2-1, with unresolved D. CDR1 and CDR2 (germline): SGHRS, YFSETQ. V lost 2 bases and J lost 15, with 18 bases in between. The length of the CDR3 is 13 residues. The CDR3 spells CASSFRLSFLGFF. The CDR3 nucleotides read TGCGCCAGCAGCTTTCGTTTGTCGTTCTTGGGGTTCTTC.

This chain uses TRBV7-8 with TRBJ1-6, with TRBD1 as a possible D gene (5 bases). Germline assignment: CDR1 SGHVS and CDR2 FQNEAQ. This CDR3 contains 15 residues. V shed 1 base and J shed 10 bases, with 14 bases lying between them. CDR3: CASSLEPRAGSPLHF. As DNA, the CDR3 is TGTGCCAGCAGCTTAGAACCCAGGGCTGGCTCACCCCTCCACTTT. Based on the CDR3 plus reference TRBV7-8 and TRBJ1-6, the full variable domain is GAGVSQSPRYKVAKRGQDVALRCDPISGHVSLFWYQQALGQGPEFLTYFQNEAQLDKSGLPSDRFFAERPEGSVSTLKIQRTQQEDSAVYLCASSLEPRAGSPLHFGNGTRLTVT.

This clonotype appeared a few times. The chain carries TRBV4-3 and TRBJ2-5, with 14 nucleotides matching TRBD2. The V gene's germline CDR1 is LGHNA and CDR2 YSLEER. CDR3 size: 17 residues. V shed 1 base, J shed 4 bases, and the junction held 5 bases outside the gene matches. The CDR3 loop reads CASSQGRTSGGLETQYF. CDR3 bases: TGCGCCAGCAGCCAAGGAAGGACTAGCGGGGGGTTAGAGACCCAGTACTTC.

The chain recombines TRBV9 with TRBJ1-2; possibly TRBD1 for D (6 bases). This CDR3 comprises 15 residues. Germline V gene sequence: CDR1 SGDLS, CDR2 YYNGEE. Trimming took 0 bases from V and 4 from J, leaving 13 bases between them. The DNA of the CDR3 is TGTGCCAGCAGCGTAGGGATAGGGGGGAGCTATGGCTACACCTTC. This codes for CASSVGIGGSYGYTF. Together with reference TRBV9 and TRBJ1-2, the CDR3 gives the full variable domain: DSGVTQTPKHLITATGQRVTLRCSPRSGDLSVYWYQQSLDQGLQFLIQYYNGEERAKGNILERFSAQQFPDLHSELNLSSLELGDSALYFCASSVGIGGSYGYTFGSGTRLTVV.

The DNA for the CDR3 is TGCGCCAGCAGCTTGGTACGGGGCGTAAGAGAAAAACTGTTTTTT. It codes for CASSLVRGVREKLFF. The rearrangement links TRBV5-1 to TRBJ1-4; TRBD1 is a possible D gene (5 bases). The germline gives CDR1 SGHRS, CDR2 YFSETQ. CDR3 size: 15 residues. V shed 0 bases and J shed 8 bases, with 14 bases lying between them.

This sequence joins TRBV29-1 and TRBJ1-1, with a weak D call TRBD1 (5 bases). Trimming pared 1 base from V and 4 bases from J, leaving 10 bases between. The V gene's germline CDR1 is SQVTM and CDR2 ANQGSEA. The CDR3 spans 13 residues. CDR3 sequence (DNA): TGCAGCGTTGAAGGGGACGCATCCACTGAAGCTTTCTTT. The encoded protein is CSVEGDASTEAFF.

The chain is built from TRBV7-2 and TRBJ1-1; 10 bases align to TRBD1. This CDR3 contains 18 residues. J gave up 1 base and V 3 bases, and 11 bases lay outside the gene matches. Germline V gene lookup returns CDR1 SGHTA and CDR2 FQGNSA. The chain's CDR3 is CASSFRRDRGRTNTEAFF. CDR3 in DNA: TGTGCCAGCAGCTTCAGAAGGGACAGGGGACGGACGAACACTGAAGCTTTCTTT.

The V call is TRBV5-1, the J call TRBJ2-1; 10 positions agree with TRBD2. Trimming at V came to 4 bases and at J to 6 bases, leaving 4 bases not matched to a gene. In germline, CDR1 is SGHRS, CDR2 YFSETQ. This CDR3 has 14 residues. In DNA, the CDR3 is TGCGCCAGCAGCGATAGCGGGGGGCCCAATGAGCAGTTCTTC. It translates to CASSDSGGPNEQFF.

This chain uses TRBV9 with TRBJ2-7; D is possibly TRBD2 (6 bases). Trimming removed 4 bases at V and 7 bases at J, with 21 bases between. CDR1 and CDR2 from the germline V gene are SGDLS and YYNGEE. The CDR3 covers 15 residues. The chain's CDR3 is CASSSLADGINEQYF. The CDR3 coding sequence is TGTGCCAGCAGCTCCTTAGCGGACGGGATCAATGAGCAGTACTTC. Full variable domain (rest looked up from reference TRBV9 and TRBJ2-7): DSGVTQTPKHLITATGQRVTLRCSPRSGDLSVYWYQQSLDQGLQFLIQYYNGEERAKGNILERFSAQQFPDLHSELNLSSLELGDSALYFCASSSLADGINEQYFGPGTRLTVT.

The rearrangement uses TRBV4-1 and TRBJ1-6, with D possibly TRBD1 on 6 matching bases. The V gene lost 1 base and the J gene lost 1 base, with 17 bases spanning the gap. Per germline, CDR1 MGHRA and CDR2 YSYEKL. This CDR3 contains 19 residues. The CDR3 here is CASSQGRTVWDSYNSPLHF. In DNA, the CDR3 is TGCGCCAGCAGCCAAGGAAGGACAGTATGGGATTCCTATAATTCACCCCTCCACTTT.